This entry describes one T cell receptor (beta chain). Its target is not known. The entry originates in a study of OX40 agonist ivuxolimab in advanced cancers. Overall study results and limits: Compared with CD4+, CD8+ T cells on average had more expanded clones. CD4+ and CD8+ T cells in blood underwent clonal expansion by week 6 at 0.1 to 3.0 mg/kg. Among the least clonally expanded were partial responders at 0.1-3.0 mg/kg.

The protocol was immunoSEQ multiplex PCR, while the TCRdb copy is restricted to in-frame clones and leaves out a portion. The table has almost 70,000 clones, roughly 92% seen once; the top ten hold about 0.3%. Here the sequenced sample was CD4+ or CD8+ T cells sorted from blood, taken in a trial of the OX40 agonist ivuxolimab. The receptor was isolated from an adult with an advanced solid tumor such as melanoma, head and neck, liver or kidney cancer.

The CDR3 loop reads CATSRVEGGVMGSFEQYF. CDR3 in DNA: TGTGCCACCAGCAGAGTTGAAGGTGGAGTCATGGGGAGTTTCGAGCAGTACTTC. The chain recombines TRBV15 with TRBJ2-7, with a possible D match to TRBD2 (5 bases). CDR1 is LNHNV and CDR2 is YYDKDF in the germline V gene (reference sequence). The CDR3 is made up of 18 amino acids. Trimming took off 1 base at V and 6 bases at J, with 25 bases between the two ends.